The clone carrying this T cell receptor beta chain has ten or more counts. Its matching antigen is unknown. At one end, the junction sequence differs from germline, possibly due to a read error. The germline CDR1 and CDR2 sequences are SGHRS and YFSETQ. The CDR3 extends over 12 amino acids. This sample is drawn from a study of T cells after yellow fever vaccination. Whole-study results and caveats: Post-booster reappearance was seen for most primary-vaccination clones (around 96% CD4, around 90% CD8). A weaker secondary response peaked on day 5, the primary on day 15.

TCRdb reprocessed the 5' RACE reads with MiXCR, giving one entry per CDR3 protein. The table includes over 250,000 distinct CDR3 sequences, about 4% detected once. The receptor comes from a man younger than 35 who received the YFV17D yellow fever vaccine. This sample comprised PBMCs, obtained 5 days after the yellow fever booster vaccination. The V call is TRBV5-1, the J call TRBJ2-5; D gene ambiguous. DNA for the CDR3: TGTGCCAGCAGCTTGGATGGGGAGACCCAGTACTTC. As protein: CASSLDGETQYF.